The text below deals with one T cell receptor beta chain. Method: immunoSEQ multiplex PCR; TCRdb's copy keeps in-frame clones and lacks some. The sample holds around 1,100,000 clones; 77% are singletons and the top ten take approximately 0.95%. Germline CDR1 and CDR2: LGHNA and YNFKEQ. The CDR3 sequence is 16 residues long. V dropped 5 bases and J dropped 0; count of bases not matched to a gene: 8. This record belongs to a study of shared clonotypes between healthy human individuals. Study-level background: Ranging from 18 to 49 in age, donors were two women and a few men.

The source material was memory CD4+ T cells from PBMCs. Indicated subset: CD45RA-negative fraction. This receptor was obtained from a man younger than 30 in good health. Some clones in this sample may be carry-over from other donors' samples. The V call is TRBV4-2, the J call TRBJ2-7; 9 bases agree with TRBD2. DNA for the CDR3: TGTGCCAGCAGCAAAGCCGCTAGCGGGGACTCCTACGAGCAGTACTTC. Translating gives CASSKAASGDSYEQYF.